The clone carrying this T cell receptor beta chain was counted at least ten times. Original processing notes: Estimates of nucleated cell counts were drawn from the amplification of reference gene primers. Clones were sequenced by immunoSEQ multiplex PCR, and TCRdb holds only the in-frame ones, with some missing. The V and J calls and the clone size are those of that table, but D and trimming were determined from the DNA. The table includes fewer than 350,000 clones, 81% detected once. The sample comes from a study of blood T cell repertoires in COVID-19. Turning to the study itself: COVID-19 samples, acute and convalescent, were from the United States, Italy and Spain.

V trimming: 3 bases; J trimming: 2 bases; junction bases outside the gene matches: 13. Germline V gene data show CDR1 as LGHNA and CDR2 as YNFKEQ. The CDR3 has 18 amino acids. The V call is TRBV4-2, the J call TRBJ1-3; TRBD1 aligns across 7 bases. The TCR sequence derives from an older woman with active or convalescent COVID-19. The sequencing sample was made of peripheral blood. The CDR3, as DNA: TGTGCCAGCAGCCAGTCGGGGATTACAACAGGGGCTGGAAACACCATATATTTT. This codes for CASSQSGITTGAGNTIYF.